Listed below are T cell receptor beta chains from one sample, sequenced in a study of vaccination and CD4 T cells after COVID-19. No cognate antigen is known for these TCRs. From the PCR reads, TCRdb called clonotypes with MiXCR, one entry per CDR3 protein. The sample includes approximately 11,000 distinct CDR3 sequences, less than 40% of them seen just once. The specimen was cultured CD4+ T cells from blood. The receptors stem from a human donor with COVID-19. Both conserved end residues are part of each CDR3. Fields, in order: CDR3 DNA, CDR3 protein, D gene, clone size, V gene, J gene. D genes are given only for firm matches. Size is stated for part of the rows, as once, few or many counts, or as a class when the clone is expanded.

DNA: TGTGCCAGCAGCCCAGTCCGCGGCTCCTACGAGCAGTACTTC
CDR3: CASSPVRGSYEQYF
D: -
size: -
V: TRBV11-2
J: TRBJ2-7

DNA: TGTGCCAGCAGTTACGGGGCTAATGAGCAGTTCTTC
CDR3: CASSYGANEQFF
D: -
size: -
V: TRBV6-2/TRBV6-3
J: TRBJ2-1

DNA: TGTGCCAGCGACTGGCGCCTCCCTCCTAACTATGGCTACACCTTC
CDR3: CASDWRLPPNYGYTF
D: -
size: -
V: TRBV28
J: TRBJ1-2

DNA: TGTGCCAGCAGGAGGATGGGGGCCAACTATGGCTACACCTTC
CDR3: CASRRMGANYGYTF
D: -
size: -
V: TRBV25-1
J: TRBJ1-2

DNA: TGCAGTGCTTACGGCGGACAGGGGGGCTACGAGCAGTACTTC
CDR3: CSAYGGQGGYEQYF
D: TRBD1
size: few
V: TRBV20-1
J: TRBJ2-7

DNA: TGTGCCAGCAGTAAGGGAACAGGGCTATCCTACGAGCAGTACTTC
CDR3: CASSKGTGLSYEQYF
D: -
size: -
V: TRBV6-1
J: TRBJ2-7

DNA: TGTGCCATCAGTGAGGCCCTTGTGGGCTACACCTTC
CDR3: CAISEALVGYTF
D: -
size: -
V: TRBV10-3
J: TRBJ1-2

DNA: TGTGCCAGCAGAATACGGACAGGGGGGCCTAGGGCTGAAGCTTTCTTT
CDR3: CASRIRTGGPRAEAFF
D: TRBD1
size: few
V: TRBV12-3/TRBV12-4
J: TRBJ1-1

DNA: TGTGCCAGCAGTCCCGGCGGGGTTTATGGAGAGACCCAGTACTTC
CDR3: CASSPGGVYGETQYF
D: -
size: few
V: TRBV6-1
J: TRBJ2-5

DNA: TGTGCCAGTAGATCGGGGGGCCTGGCTTTTGGGGCCAACGTCCTGACTTTC
CDR3: CASRSGGLAFGANVLTF
D: -
size: -
V: TRBV19
J: TRBJ2-6

DNA: TGTGCCAGCAGACACAGGGGAGGCTCCTATAATTCACCCCTCCACTTT
CDR3: CASRHRGGSYNSPLHF
D: TRBD1
size: few
V: TRBV6-4
J: TRBJ1-6

DNA: TGTGCCAGCAGCCGAGGGCTAGCGGGGGTAGAAGAGACCCAGTACTTC
CDR3: CASSRGLAGVEETQYF
D: TRBD2
size: few
V: TRBV5-4
J: TRBJ2-5

DNA: TGCAGTGCTAGGGACAGGGGACTCAACATGAACACTGAAGCTTTCTTT
CDR3: CSARDRGLNMNTEAFF
D: TRBD1
size: -
V: TRBV20-1
J: TRBJ1-1

DNA: TGTGCCTGGAAGCTCGAGGGACAGAGTTATGGCTACACCTTC
CDR3: CAWKLEGQSYGYTF
D: TRBD1
size: few
V: TRBV30
J: TRBJ1-2

DNA: TGTGCCAGCTCACTAGGGACCAAGGGGGAGACCCAGTACTTC
CDR3: CASSLGTKGETQYF
D: -
size: -
V: TRBV18
J: TRBJ2-5

DNA: TGTGCCAGCAGCTTAGATACAGGAAATCAGCCCCAGCATTTT
CDR3: CASSLDTGNQPQHF
D: -
size: -
V: TRBV7-2
J: TRBJ1-5

DNA: TGTGCCAGCAGCCCCGGGGGGCCTGGGGCCAACGTCCTGACTTTC
CDR3: CASSPGGPGANVLTF
D: -
size: few
V: TRBV7-2
J: TRBJ2-6

DNA: TGCAGTGCTAGGGGTGGAGTTGGCTACACCTTC
CDR3: CSARGGVGYTF
D: -
size: -
V: TRBV20-1
J: TRBJ1-2

DNA: TGTGCCAGCAGCGGGACTAAAAACACCGGGGAGCTGTTTTTT
CDR3: CASSGTKNTGELFF
D: TRBD2
size: few
V: TRBV27
J: TRBJ2-2

DNA: TGTGCCAGCAGTTTGGGAACTGAAGCTTTCTTT
CDR3: CASSLGTEAFF
D: -
size: -
V: TRBV6-2/TRBV6-3
J: TRBJ1-1

DNA: TGCGCCAGCAGCACGCACACACAGGGGGCTAATTCACCCCTCCACTTT
CDR3: CASSTHTQGANSPLHF
D: TRBD1
size: -
V: TRBV5-1
J: TRBJ1-6

DNA: TGTGCCAGCAGCCCCCAGACAGGGGCCGACACCGGGGAGCTGTTTTTT
CDR3: CASSPQTGADTGELFF
D: TRBD1
size: -
V: TRBV11-1
J: TRBJ2-2

DNA: TGTGCCAGCAGCTTAGCGCACCAGGGCGGGGGACGAGGCGAGCAGTACTTC
CDR3: CASSLAHQGGGRGEQYF
D: TRBD2
size: few
V: TRBV7-2
J: TRBJ2-7

DNA: TGTGCCAGCAGCTTGGGCAAATATGGCTACACCTTC
CDR3: CASSLGKYGYTF
D: -
size: -
V: TRBV5-5
J: TRBJ1-2

DNA: TGTGCCAGCAGTTATCCCCAGGGGAGAGCGCTCGCTTGCACAGATACGCAGTATTTT
CDR3: CASSYPQGRALACTDTQYF
D: -
size: few
V: TRBV6-7
J: TRBJ2-3

DNA: TGTGCCAGCGGGGGACAGGGGTTTGGAGCGGACATGAACACTGAAGCTTTCTTT
CDR3: CASGGQGFGADMNTEAFF
D: TRBD1
size: few
V: TRBV6-2/TRBV6-3
J: TRBJ1-1

DNA: TGTGCCCCGAAACGGAACAGCGACACAGATACGCAGTATTTT
CDR3: CAPKRNSDTDTQYF
D: -
size: -
V: TRBV2
J: TRBJ2-3

DNA: TGTGCCAGCAGCACCGGTCCAGGGCTGGCCTACGAGCAGTACTTC
CDR3: CASSTGPGLAYEQYF
D: -
size: -
V: TRBV11-3
J: TRBJ2-7

DNA: TGCAGTGCTCTCTCTAGCGGGGATGGGACCCAGTACTTC
CDR3: CSALSSGDGTQYF
D: TRBD2
size: few
V: TRBV20-1
J: TRBJ2-5

DNA: TGTGCCAGCAGCTTGGTCACCGACAACTATGGCTACACCTTC
CDR3: CASSLVTDNYGYTF
D: -
size: -
V: TRBV5-6
J: TRBJ1-2

DNA: TGTGCCAGCTCACCACTGCCGCAGGGAGGCGGCTACACCTTC
CDR3: CASSPLPQGGGYTF
D: -
size: few
V: TRBV18
J: TRBJ1-2

DNA: TGTGCTAGTGGTTTGGCCCCCGGGGGCTCCAATTCACCCCTCCACTTT
CDR3: CASGLAPGGSNSPLHF
D: -
size: -
V: TRBV12-5
J: TRBJ1-6

DNA: TGTGCCAGTAGGCCTACCGGGTCCACCGGGGAGCTGTTTTTT
CDR3: CASRPTGSTGELFF
D: -
size: -
V: TRBV19
J: TRBJ2-2

DNA: TGTGCCAGCAGTGAATTGGGGCAGGGCTCCTACAATGAGCAGTTCTTC
CDR3: CASSELGQGSYNEQFF
D: -
size: once
V: TRBV6-1
J: TRBJ2-1

DNA: TGTGCCAGCAGCTTAGAGGGGGTGGGGGGACAGGAAAATCAGCCCCAGCATTTT
CDR3: CASSLEGVGGQENQPQHF
D: TRBD1
size: -
V: TRBV7-2
J: TRBJ1-5

DNA: TGTGCCAGCAGTAGACAGGGGGTCTCTGGAAACACCATATATTTT
CDR3: CASSRQGVSGNTIYF
D: TRBD1
size: few
V: TRBV27
J: TRBJ1-3

DNA: TGTGCCAGCAGTTTCGGTCCACAGGTGGATTCGGCCCTCCACTTT
CDR3: CASSFGPQVDSALHF
D: -
size: few
V: TRBV12-3/TRBV12-4
J: TRBJ1-6

DNA: TGTGCCTGGAGTGTGGGAGACTATGGCTACACCTTC
CDR3: CAWSVGDYGYTF
D: -
size: few
V: TRBV30
J: TRBJ1-2

DNA: TGTGCCAGCAGTTCGTGGAGGGGGACCACTGAAGCTTTCTTT
CDR3: CASSSWRGTTEAFF
D: -
size: -
V: TRBV6-2/TRBV6-3
J: TRBJ1-1

DNA: TGTGCCAGCTTGGGGGGCGGGGGGGCCACCGGGGAGCTGTTTTTT
CDR3: CASLGGGGATGELFF
D: TRBD2
size: few
V: TRBV2
J: TRBJ2-2

DNA: TGCAGTGCTAGAGGATTATCCAATCAGCCCCAGCATTTT
CDR3: CSARGLSNQPQHF
D: -
size: few
V: TRBV20-1
J: TRBJ1-5

DNA: TGTGCCAGTAGTCCGAACCCCAGGGCCGAGCAGTACTTC
CDR3: CASSPNPRAEQYF
D: -
size: -
V: TRBV19
J: TRBJ2-7

DNA: TGTGCCAGCTCACCACCTACTAGGTTGGAGACCCAGTACTTC
CDR3: CASSPPTRLETQYF
D: -
size: -
V: TRBV18
J: TRBJ2-5

DNA: TGCGCCAGCAGTGAAAGGGGGAACACTGAAGCTTTCTTT
CDR3: CASSERGNTEAFF
D: -
size: -
V: TRBV10-2
J: TRBJ1-1

DNA: TGTGCCAGCACCCGCCCGGTCCCAGGGGACGGCTACACCTTC
CDR3: CASTRPVPGDGYTF
D: -
size: large
V: TRBV2
J: TRBJ1-2